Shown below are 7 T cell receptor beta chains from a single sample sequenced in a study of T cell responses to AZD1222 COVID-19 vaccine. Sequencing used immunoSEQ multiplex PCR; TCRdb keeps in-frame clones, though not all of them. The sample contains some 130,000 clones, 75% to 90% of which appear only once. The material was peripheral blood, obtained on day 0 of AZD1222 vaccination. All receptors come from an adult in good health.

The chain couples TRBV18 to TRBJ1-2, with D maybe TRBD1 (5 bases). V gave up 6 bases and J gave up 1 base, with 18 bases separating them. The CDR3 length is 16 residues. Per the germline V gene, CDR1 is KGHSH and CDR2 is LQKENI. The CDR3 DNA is TGTGCCAGCTCGACGATACAGGAGACTGTTAACTATGGCTACACCTTC. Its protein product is CASSTIQETVNYGYTF. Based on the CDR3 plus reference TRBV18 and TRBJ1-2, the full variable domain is NAGVMQNPRHLVRRRGQEARLRCSPMKGHSHVYWYRQLPEEGLKFMVYLQKENIIDESGMPKERFSAEFPKEGPSILRIQQVVRGDSAAYFCASSTIQETVNYGYTFGSGTRLTVV.

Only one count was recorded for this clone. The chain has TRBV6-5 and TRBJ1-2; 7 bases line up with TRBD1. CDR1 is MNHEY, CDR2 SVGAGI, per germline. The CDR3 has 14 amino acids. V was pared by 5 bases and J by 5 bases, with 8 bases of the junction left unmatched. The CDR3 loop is CASSPGGSRYGYTF. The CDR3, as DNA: TGTGCCAGCAGTCCAGGGGGGAGTAGGTATGGCTACACCTTC.

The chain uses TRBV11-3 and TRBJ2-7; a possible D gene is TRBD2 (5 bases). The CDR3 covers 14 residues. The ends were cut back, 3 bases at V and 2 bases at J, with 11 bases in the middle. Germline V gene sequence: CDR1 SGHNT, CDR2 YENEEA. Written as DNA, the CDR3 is TGTGCCAGCAGCTTGGCGGGTCCCCCCTACGAGCAGTACTTC. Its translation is CASSLAGPPYEQYF.

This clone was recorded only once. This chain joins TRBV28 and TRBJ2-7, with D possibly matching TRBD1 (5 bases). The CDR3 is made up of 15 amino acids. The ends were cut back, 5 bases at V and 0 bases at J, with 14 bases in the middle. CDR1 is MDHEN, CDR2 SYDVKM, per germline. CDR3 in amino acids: CASSPGSKSSYEQYF. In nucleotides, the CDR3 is TGTGCCAGCAGTCCAGGGTCGAAAAGCTCCTACGAGCAGTACTTC.

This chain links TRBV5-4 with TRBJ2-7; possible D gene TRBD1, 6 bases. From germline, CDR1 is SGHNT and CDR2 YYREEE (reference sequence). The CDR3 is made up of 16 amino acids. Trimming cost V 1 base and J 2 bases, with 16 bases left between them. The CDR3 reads CASSLYPSGHPYEQYF. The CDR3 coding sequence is TGTGCCAGCAGCTTGTATCCCTCGGGACATCCCTACGAGCAGTACTTC.

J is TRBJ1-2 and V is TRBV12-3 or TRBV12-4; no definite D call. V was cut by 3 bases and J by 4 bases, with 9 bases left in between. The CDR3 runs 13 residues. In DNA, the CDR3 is TGTGCCAGCAGTTTTACAGCTAGCTATGGCTACACCTTC. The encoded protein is CASSFTASYGYTF.

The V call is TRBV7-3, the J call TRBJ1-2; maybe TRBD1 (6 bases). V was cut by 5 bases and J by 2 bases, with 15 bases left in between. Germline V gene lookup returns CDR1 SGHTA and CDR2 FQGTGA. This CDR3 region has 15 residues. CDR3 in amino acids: CASSPTGQSNYGYTF. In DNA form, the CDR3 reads TGTGCCAGCAGCCCTACCGGACAGTCAAACTATGGCTACACCTTC.